These T cell receptor beta chains were read from a single sample in a study of T cell responses to AZD1222 COVID-19 vaccine. Assay used: immunoSEQ multiplex PCR; TCRdb lists only in-frame clones, some missing. The sample comprises about 110,000 clones, approximately 90% of which are singletons, and around 2.3% rests with the top ten. The sample here was peripheral blood, taken 28 days after the second AZD1222 dose. The receptors come from an adult who received the AZD1222 COVID-19 vaccine. Both conserved end residues are part of each CDR3. A D gene is named only where the DNA matches it firmly. Some rows mark clone size as missing; the rest say once, few, many or name a class of expanded clone.

>TRBJ1-4|TRBD1|.|TRBV2
TGTGCCAGCAGCGGAGGGGGCGCAGACGAAAAACTGTTTTTT
CASSGGGADEKLFF
>TRBJ2-1|.|once|TRBV7-3
TGTGCCAGCAGCTTAAACGCAGGGGCTGACAATGAGCAGTTCTTC
CASSLNAGADNEQFF
>TRBJ1-1|.|.|TRBV11-2
TGTGCCAGCAGCTTAGCCGTAAACACTGAAGCTTTCTTT
CASSLAVNTEAFF
>TRBJ2-3|TRBD2|.|TRBV30
TGTGCCTGGAGTTCGACCGGGACTAGCGGTGCAGATACGCAGTATTTT
CAWSSTGTSGADTQYF
>TRBJ1-6|TRBD1|.|TRBV2
TGTGCCAGCAGCGAGGGACAGGGGTGGTCACCCCTCCACTTT
CASSEGQGWSPLHF
>TRBJ1-1|.|.|TRBV5-6
TGTGCCAGCAGCTTGGTGGGCGCCCACTTTGAAGCTTTCTTT
CASSLVGAHFEAFF
>TRBJ1-3|TRBD1|.|TRBV5-1
TGCGCCAGCAGCTGGACAGGGGGCCCTGGAAACACCATATATTTT
CASSWTGGPGNTIYF
>TRBJ1-2|TRBD1|.|TRBV19
TGTGCCAGTAGTATGGACGATACGACAGGGCGGTACTATGGCTACACCTTC
CASSMDDTTGRYYGYTF
>TRBJ1-2|TRBD1|.|TRBV5-1
TGCGCCAGCAAGGGAACAGGGGGCGGCTATGGCTACACCTTC
CASKGTGGGYGYTF
>TRBJ2-2|TRBD2|once|TRBV14
TGTGCCAGCAGCCAATCGCGACTAGCGGGAGCACGGGGGGAGCTGTTTTTT
CASSQSRLAGARGELFF
>TRBJ2-7|.|.|TRBV7-2
TGTGCCAGCAGCTTAGGGGCTTCGTACGAGCAGTACTTC
CASSLGASYEQYF
>TRBJ2-1|.|.|TRBV7-8
TGTGCCAGCAGCTTCCGGGACACGGGCTACAATGAGCAGTTCTTC
CASSFRDTGYNEQFF
>TRBJ2-3|TRBD2|.|TRBV11-3
TGTGCCAGCAGCTCCCGGACTAGCGGTAGCACAGATACGCAGTATTTT
CASSSRTSGSTDTQYF
>TRBJ1-5|TRBD1|.|TRBV7-2
TGTGCCAGCAGCGTCAGGGGGGGTCAGCCCCAGCATTTT
CASSVRGGQPQHF
>TRBJ2-1|.|.|TRBV5-1
TGCGCCAGCAGCTCCGGGACTCCCTATCCCCATGAGCAGTTCTTC
CASSSGTPYPHEQFF
>TRBJ2-5|.|.|TRBV3-1/TRBV3-2
TGTGCCAGCAGCCTCGGCACTTATCAAGAGACCCAGTACTTC
CASSLGTYQETQYF
>TRBJ2-3|TRBD2|.|TRBV11-3
TGTGCCAGCAGTAAAGGGACTAGCGGCAGGACAGATACGCAGTATTTT
CASSKGTSGRTDTQYF
>TRBJ2-1|.|.|TRBV6-2/TRBV6-3
TGTGCCAGCAGTCCCGGAAACACCTACAATGAGCAGTTCTTC
CASSPGNTYNEQFF
>TRBJ2-2|TRBD2|.|TRBV27
TGTGCCAGCAGCCCGGGACTAGCGACCGGGGAGCTGTTTTTT
CASSPGLATGELFF
>TRBJ2-2|.|.|TRBV11-2
TGTGCCAGCAGCCTGGGGGCGTCTCACGGGGAGCTGTTTTTT
CASSLGASHGELFF
>TRBJ2-7|TRBD1|few|TRBV7-2
TGTGCCAGCAGCTTAGTGGGACAGGCTGACTACGAGCAGTACTTC
CASSLVGQADYEQYF
>TRBJ1-4|TRBD1|.|TRBV5-1
TGCGCCAGCAGCTTGGCGGGCGGCAGGGGGCCTGAAAAACTGTTTTTT
CASSLAGGRGPEKLFF
>TRBJ2-7|.|.|TRBV20-1
TGCAGTGCCAAAGACTTCTACGAGCAGTACTTC
CSAKDFYEQYF
>TRBJ2-7|TRBD2|.|TRBV24-1
TGTGCCACCAGTGATTTGCGAAGGACTAGCGGGAGGGCCTCCCTGCTATACGAGCAGTACTTC
CATSDLRRTSGRASLLYEQYF
>TRBJ2-7|.|.|TRBV30
TGTGCCTGGAGTGGGCGGAAGCTCGAGCAGTACTTC
CAWSGRKLEQYF
>TRBJ2-7|TRBD2|.|TRBV2
TGTGCCACCAGCGGGGCTGCGGCAGGTCCCGAGCAGTACTTC
CATSGAAAGPEQYF
>TRBJ2-7|.|once|TRBV6-5
TGTGCCAGCAGTTACGAAGTTCAGGGACACGAGCAGTACTTC
CASSYEVQGHEQYF
>TRBJ1-6|TRBD1|.|TRBV6-5
TGTGCCAGCAGAATCGACAGGGAGAATTCACCCCTCCACTTT
CASRIDRENSPLHF
>TRBJ1-2|.|once|TRBV24-1
TGTGCCACCAGTGATTTTCCCAGGGGATATGGCTACACCTTC
CATSDFPRGYGYTF
>TRBJ2-5|TRBD2|.|TRBV30
TGTGCCTGGAGTGTACCCAGCGGGATTTCGGAGACCCAGTACTTC
CAWSVPSGISETQYF
>TRBJ2-1|TRBD2|.|TRBV9
TGTGCCAGCAGCCTTGGGACTAGCGGGAACGCGAAGCAGTTCTTC
CASSLGTSGNAKQFF
>TRBJ2-7|.|.|TRBV11-2
TGTGCCAGCAGCCCACTGGAGATTTTCTACGAGCAGTACTTC
CASSPLEIFYEQYF
>TRBJ2-5|TRBD2|.|TRBV11-2
TGTGCCAGCAGCATCTACGGACTAGCCCAAGAGACCCAGTACTTC
CASSIYGLAQETQYF
>TRBJ2-2|.|.|TRBV4-1
TGCGCCAGCAGCCAAGGTTCAAGGGGATGGACCGGGGAGCTGTTTTTT
CASSQGSRGWTGELFF